The sequence of this T cell receptor (beta chain) was determined in a study of T cell repertoires in cytomegalovirus infection (dated by TCRdb to the late 2010s). Describing the broader study: Alongside well-studied HLA-B-restricted epitopes, the peptide stimulations were aimed at recently identified HLA-C-restricted CMV epitopes, whose presentation resists viral immunomodulation. Donor HLA type was relevant to the analysis, as public TCR beta signatures indicated carriage of CMV infection together with the matching HLA type.

CDR1 and CDR2 were assigned from the germline V gene as MDHEN and SYDVKM. CDR3 length: 17 amino acids, cysteine to phenylalanine. The kept DNA is CDR3 alone, 51 bases in frame from the first base. V gives up 6 bases and J gives up 0 bases, and the segment between their germline ends measures 20 bases. The data were produced on an Illumina HiSeq 1500. TCRdb cleaned the public reads at Q25 with fastp, built clones with MiXCR and kept in-frame beta chains. All rows with the same CDR3 protein become a single entry with the most common DNA and genes. A total of about 63,000 distinct CDR3 sequences appear in this sample, 20% of them only once. In total, the top ten clones hold around 70% of the sample. The treatment or condition label for this specimen denotes: in vitro stimulation with specific CMV peptide epitopes to enrich CMV-specific T cells. As concerns this clonotype: This receptor's antigen is unknown. Qualities for individual bases were not recorded, and no much larger clone is one base off.

The full study reports these points: Cumulative frequency of public TCR beta family members discriminated carriers of CMV infection plus the relevant HLA type in this cohort and an independent 352-donor cohort. The ex vivo response was dominated by HLA-C-restricted CMV-specific TCR beta clonotypes, and the single most frequent clonotype in two of eight donors was supplied by these HLA-C-restricted clonotypes.

The material sequenced was CD8+ T cells from cultured PBMCs, taken from culture after CMV antigen stimulation. The sequence came from a human donor in good health (CMV status not recorded). Some clones in this sample may be carry-over from other donors' samples. The V and J genes are TRBV28 and TRBJ2-5, with no D gene named confidently. The CDR3 corresponds to CASSRTASGTHQETQYF. The sequenced DNA: TGTGCCAGCAGCCGCACCGCATCCGGAACCCACCAAGAGACCCAGTACTTC.